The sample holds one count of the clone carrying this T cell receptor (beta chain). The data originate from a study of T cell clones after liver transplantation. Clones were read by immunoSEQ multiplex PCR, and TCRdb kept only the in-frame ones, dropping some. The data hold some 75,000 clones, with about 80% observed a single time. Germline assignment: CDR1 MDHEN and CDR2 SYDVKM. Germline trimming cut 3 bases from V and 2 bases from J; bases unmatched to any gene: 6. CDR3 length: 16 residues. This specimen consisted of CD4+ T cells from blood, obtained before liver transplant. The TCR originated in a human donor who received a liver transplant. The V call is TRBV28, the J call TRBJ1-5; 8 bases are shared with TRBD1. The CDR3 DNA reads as TGTGCCAGCAGTTTTCCAGGGGGCGCGGGCAATCAGCCCCAGCATTTT. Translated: CASSFPGGAGNQPQHF.